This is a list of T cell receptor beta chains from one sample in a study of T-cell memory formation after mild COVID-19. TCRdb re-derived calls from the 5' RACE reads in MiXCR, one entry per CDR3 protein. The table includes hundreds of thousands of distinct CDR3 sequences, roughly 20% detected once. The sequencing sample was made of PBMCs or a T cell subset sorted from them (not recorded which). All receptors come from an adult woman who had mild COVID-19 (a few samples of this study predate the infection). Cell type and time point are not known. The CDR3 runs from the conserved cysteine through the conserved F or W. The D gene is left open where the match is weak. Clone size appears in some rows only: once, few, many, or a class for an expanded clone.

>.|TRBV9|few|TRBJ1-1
CASSVGGMNTEAFF
TGTGCCAGCAGCGTGGGAGGGATGAACACTGAAGCTTTCTTT
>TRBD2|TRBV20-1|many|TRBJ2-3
CSARSGSYSTDTQYF
TGCAGTGCACGGAGCGGGAGTTATAGCACAGATACGCAGTATTTT
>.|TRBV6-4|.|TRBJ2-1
CASSDSETRDTNEQFF
TGTGCCAGCAGTGACTCGGAAACCCGGGACACCAATGAGCAGTTCTTC
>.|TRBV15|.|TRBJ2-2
CATSRDLGSGELFF
TGTGCCACCAGCAGAGATTTAGGGAGCGGGGAGCTGTTTTTT
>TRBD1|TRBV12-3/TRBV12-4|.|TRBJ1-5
CASSLETGGGQPQHF
TGTGCCAGCAGTTTAGAGACAGGGGGCGGACAGCCCCAGCATTTT
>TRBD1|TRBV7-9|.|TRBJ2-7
CASSSGTGPRQYF
TGTGCCAGCAGCTCCGGGACAGGGCCCCGGCAGTACTTC
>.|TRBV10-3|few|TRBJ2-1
CAISERGSGRLSSYNEQFF
TGTGCCATCAGTGAGAGGGGCTCGGGGCGCCTGAGCTCCTACAATGAGCAGTTCTTC
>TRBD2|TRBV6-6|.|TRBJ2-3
CASRLGVGGETTDTQYF
TGTGCCAGCAGACTTGGTGTTGGGGGGGAAACCACAGATACGCAGTATTTT
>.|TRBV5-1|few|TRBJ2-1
CASSLAGAGRSYNEQFF
TGCGCCAGCAGCTTGGCCGGGGCGGGGCGCTCCTACAATGAGCAGTTCTTC
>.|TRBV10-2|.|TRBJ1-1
CASSSHSLGTEAFF
TGCGCCAGCAGCTCCCACTCCTTAGGCACTGAAGCTTTCTTT
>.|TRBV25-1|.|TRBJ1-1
CASREGTEAFF
TGTGCCTCTAGGGAGGGCACTGAAGCTTTCTTT
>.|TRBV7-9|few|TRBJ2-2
CASSQGGPGELFF
TGTGCCAGCAGCCAGGGGGGACCCGGGGAGCTGTTTTTT
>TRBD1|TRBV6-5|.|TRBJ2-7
CAIRQGYEQYF
TGTGCCATTCGACAGGGCTACGAGCAGTACTTC
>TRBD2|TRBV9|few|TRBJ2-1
CASSTGLADNEQFF
TGTGCCAGCAGCACAGGACTAGCGGACAATGAGCAGTTCTTC
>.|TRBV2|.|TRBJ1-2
CASQGLLGAHGYTF
TGTGCCAGCCAGGGACTCCTAGGAGCTCATGGCTACACCTTC